These 8 T cell receptor beta chains were all obtained from the same sample, sequenced in a study of beta chain features in type 1 diabetes. General observations from the study: Across all four CD4+ subsets, people with type 1 diabetes showed modestly shorter TCRB CDR3s.

As every portion of the isolated RNA was reverse transcribed, the sequencing read expressed TCRB transcripts. The method was immunoSEQ multiplex PCR; TCRdb's version includes in-frame clones alone and lacks a portion of them. This table has roughly 350,000 clones, 8.5% to 10% appearing once. These receptors' antigens are unknown. Sequencing was done on a sample of central memory CD4+ T cells from blood. Receptor source: a man aged 25-45 years with type 1 diabetes.

This clone has more than one count but fewer than ten. The V gene is TRBV29-1, the J gene TRBJ2-1; 13 nucleotides match TRBD2. CDR3 size: 20 residues. V gave up 0 bases and J gave up 0 bases; unmatched junction bases: 11. The germline gives CDR1 SQVTM, CDR2 ANQGSEA. Here the CDR3 DNA reads TGCAGCGTTGAAGACCAGACTACTAGCGGGAGGGACCACTCCTACAATGAGCAGTTCTTC. It codes for CSVEDQTTSGRDHSYNEQFF.

V gene TRBV19 combines with J gene TRBJ1-3; D perhaps matches TRBD1 (5 bases). V dropped 7 bases and J dropped 2 bases, with 15 bases sitting between them. Germline V gene lookup returns CDR1 LNHDA and CDR2 SQIVND (reference sequence). This CDR3 has 15 amino acids. CDR3 sequence reads: CASTSDTGPGNTIYF. The CDR3 DNA sequence: TGTGCCAGTACCTCCGATACAGGTCCTGGAAACACCATATATTTT.

This clone has only a few counts. CDR3 protein: CASSGGLNEQFF. In DNA form, the CDR3 reads TGTGCCAGCAGTGGGGGCCTCAATGAGCAGTTCTTC. The chain carries TRBV2 and TRBJ2-1; maybe TRBD1 (5 bases). This CDR3 has 12 amino acids. Germline V gene lookup returns CDR1 SNHLY and CDR2 FYNNEI. With 4 bases removed from V and 6 bases from J, the gap between germline ends came to 7 bases.

This clone was detected ten times or more. The chain has TRBV27 and TRBJ2-5; the D is unclear. This CDR3 comprises 15 residues. Germline CDR1 MNHEY, CDR2 SMNVEV (reference sequence). Trimming left V 4 bases short and J 1 base short, with 13 bases between. In nucleotides, the CDR3 is TGTGCCAGCAGTTCCCCCGGTGTAAGCCAAGAGACCCAGTACTTC. This sequence encodes CASSSPGVSQETQYF.

This clone came up a few times. The chain carries TRBV7-9 and TRBJ1-5; D may be TRBD1 (5 bases). This CDR3 has 16 residues. Trimming stripped 4 bases from V and 4 bases from J, with 17 bases between. CDR1 and CDR2 from the germline V gene are SEHNR and FQNEAQ (reference sequence). CDR3 bases: TGTGCCAGCAGCTCGACGGTGGGGGGAGTGAATCAGCCCCAGCATTTT. Translated, it gives CASSSTVGGVNQPQHF.

DNA for the CDR3: TGCAGCGTAAGGGGGACTGAGTCATCCTACGAGCAGTACTTC. It is translated as CSVRGTESSYEQYF. The chain couples TRBV29-1 to TRBJ2-7; possibly TRBD1 or TRBD2 for D (6 bases each). The V and J ends lost 6 bases and 1 base respectively, with 16 bases between them. The CDR3 is 14 residues long. Germline assignment: CDR1 SQVTM and CDR2 ANQGSEA.

The chain carries TRBV6-1 and TRBJ1-1, with D unclear. This CDR3 spans 13 amino acids. The germline V and J ends were trimmed by 3 bases and 0 bases, with 5 bases remaining between them. The germline V gene encodes CDR1 MNHNS and CDR2 SASEGT. Here the CDR3 reads CASSDSLNTEAFF. As DNA, the CDR3 is TGTGCCAGCAGTGACTCCTTGAACACTGAAGCTTTCTTT.

The chain recombines TRBV7-8 with TRBJ1-1; no definite D call. V gave up 4 bases and J gave up 5 bases, with 11 bases separating them. The CDR3 sequence is 13 residues long. Per the germline V gene, CDR1 is SGHVS and CDR2 is FQNEAQ. The CDR3 region has the DNA TGTGCCAGCAGCTCCCAGGTACGGACTGAAGCTTTCTTT. It yields the protein CASSSQVRTEAFF.